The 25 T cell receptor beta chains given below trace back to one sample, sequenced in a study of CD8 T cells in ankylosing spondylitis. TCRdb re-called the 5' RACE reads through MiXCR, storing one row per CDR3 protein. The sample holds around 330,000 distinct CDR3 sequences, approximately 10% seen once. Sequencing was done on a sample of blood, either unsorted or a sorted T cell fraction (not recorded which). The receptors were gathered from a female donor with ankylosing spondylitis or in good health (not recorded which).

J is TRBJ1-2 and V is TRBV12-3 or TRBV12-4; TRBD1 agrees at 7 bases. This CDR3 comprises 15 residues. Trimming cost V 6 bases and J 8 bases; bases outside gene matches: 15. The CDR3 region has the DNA TGTGCCAGCAGCAGGGGGGGAGCAGGCCTAGGGGGCTACACCTTC. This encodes CASSRGGAGLGGYTF.

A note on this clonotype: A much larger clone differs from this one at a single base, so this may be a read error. The CDR3 nucleotides read TGCGCCAGCAGCTTGGGCGGACAGGGGATCGTGCATTTT. Residues: CASSLGGQGIVHF. The chain employs TRBV5-1 and TRBJ1-5; TRBD1 matches 9 bases. Germline V gene sequence: CDR1 SGHRS, CDR2 YFSETQ. This CDR3 is built from 13 residues. The V and J ends lost 0 bases and 15 bases, in that order; junction bases with no gene match: 7. The variable domain in full, completed from reference TRBV5-1 and TRBJ1-5, reads KAGVTQTPRYLIKTRGQQVTLSCSPISGHRSVSWYQQTPGQGLQFLFEYFSETQRNKGNFPGRFSGRQFSNSRSEMNVSTLELGDSALYLCASSLGGQGIVHFGDGTRLSIL.

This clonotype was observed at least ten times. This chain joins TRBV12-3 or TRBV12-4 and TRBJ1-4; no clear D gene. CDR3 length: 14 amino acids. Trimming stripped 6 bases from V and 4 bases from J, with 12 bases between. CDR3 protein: CASRSGSLNEKLFF. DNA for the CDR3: TGTGCCAGCAGGAGCGGGTCGCTTAATGAAAAACTGTTTTTT.

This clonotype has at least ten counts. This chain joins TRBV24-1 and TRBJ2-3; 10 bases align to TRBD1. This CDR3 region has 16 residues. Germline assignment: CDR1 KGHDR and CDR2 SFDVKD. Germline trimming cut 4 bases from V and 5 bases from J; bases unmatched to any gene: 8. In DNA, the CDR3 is TGTGCCACCAGTGACCCCTCCGGGACAGGGGAAGATACGCAGTATTTT. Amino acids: CATSDPSGTGEDTQYF.

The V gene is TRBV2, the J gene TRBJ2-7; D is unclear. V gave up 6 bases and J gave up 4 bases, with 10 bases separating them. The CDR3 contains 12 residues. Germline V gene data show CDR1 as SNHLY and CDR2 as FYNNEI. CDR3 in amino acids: CASSPDWYEQYF. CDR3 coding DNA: TGTGCCAGCAGCCCCGACTGGTACGAGCAGTACTTC.

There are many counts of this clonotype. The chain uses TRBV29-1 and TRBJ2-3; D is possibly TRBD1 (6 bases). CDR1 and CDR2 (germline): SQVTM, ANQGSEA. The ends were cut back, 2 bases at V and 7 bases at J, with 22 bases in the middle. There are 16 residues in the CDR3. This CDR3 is CSVEIGGGGPLHTQYF. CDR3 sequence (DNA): TGCAGCGTTGAAATCGGAGGTGGGGGCCCGCTGCATACGCAGTATTTT.

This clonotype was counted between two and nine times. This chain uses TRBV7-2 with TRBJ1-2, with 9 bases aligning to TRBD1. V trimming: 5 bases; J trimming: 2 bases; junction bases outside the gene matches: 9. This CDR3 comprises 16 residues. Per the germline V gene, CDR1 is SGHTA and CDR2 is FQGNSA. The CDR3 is CASSPSWDRVNYGYTF. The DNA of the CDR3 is TGTGCCAGCAGCCCAAGTTGGGACAGGGTGAACTATGGCTACACCTTC. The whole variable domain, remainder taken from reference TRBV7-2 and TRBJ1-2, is GAGVSQSPSNKVTEKGKDVELRCDPISGHTALYWYRQSLGQGLEFLIYFQGNSAPDKSGLPSDRFSAERTGGSVSTLTIQRTQQEDSAVYLCASSPSWDRVNYGYTFGSGTRLTVV.

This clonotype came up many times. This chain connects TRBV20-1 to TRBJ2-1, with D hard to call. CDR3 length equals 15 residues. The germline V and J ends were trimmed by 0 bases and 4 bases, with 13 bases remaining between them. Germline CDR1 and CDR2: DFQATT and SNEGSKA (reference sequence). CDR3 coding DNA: TGCAGTGCTAGAGATCTCCGCCAACAATACAATGAGCAGTTCTTC. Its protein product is CSARDLRQQYNEQFF.

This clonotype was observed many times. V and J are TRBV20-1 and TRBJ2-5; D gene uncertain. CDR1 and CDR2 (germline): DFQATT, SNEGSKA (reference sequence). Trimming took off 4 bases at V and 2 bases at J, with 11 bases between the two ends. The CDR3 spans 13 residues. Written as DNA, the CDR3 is TGCAGTGCTACTAGGGCTTATCAAGAGACCCAGTACTTC. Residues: CSATRAYQETQYF.

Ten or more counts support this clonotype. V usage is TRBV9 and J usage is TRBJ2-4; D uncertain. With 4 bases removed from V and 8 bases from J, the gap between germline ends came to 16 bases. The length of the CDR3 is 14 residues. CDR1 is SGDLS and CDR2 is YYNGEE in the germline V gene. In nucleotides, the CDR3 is TGTGCCAGCAGCTCTGCCAGCTCAATGGACATTCAGTACTTC. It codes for CASSSASSMDIQYF.

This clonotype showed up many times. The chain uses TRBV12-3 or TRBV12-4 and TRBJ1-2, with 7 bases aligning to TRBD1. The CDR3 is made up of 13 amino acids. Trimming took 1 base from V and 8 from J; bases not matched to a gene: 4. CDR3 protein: CASSLVQGNGYTF. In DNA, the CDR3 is TGTGCCAGCAGTTTAGTACAGGGGAACGGCTACACCTTC.

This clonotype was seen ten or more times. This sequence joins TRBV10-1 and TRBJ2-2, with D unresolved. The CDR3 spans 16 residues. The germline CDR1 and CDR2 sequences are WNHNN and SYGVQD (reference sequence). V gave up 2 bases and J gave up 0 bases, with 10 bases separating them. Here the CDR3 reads CASSELIRPNTGELFF. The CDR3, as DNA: TGCGCCAGCAGTGAGCTGATCAGACCGAACACCGGGGAGCTGTTTTTT.

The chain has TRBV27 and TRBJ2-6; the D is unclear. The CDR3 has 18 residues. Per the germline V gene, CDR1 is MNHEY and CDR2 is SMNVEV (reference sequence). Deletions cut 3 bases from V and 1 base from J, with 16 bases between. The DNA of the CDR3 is TGTGCCAGCAGTTTGGCAAGAGCTCACACTTCTGGGGCCAACGTCCTGACTTTC. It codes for CASSLARAHTSGANVLTF.

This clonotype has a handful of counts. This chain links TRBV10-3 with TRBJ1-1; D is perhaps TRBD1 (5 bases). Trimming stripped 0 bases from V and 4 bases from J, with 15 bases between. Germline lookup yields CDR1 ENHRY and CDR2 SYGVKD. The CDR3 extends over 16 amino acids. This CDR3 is CAISESMGRVSTEAFF. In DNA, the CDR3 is TGTGCCATCAGTGAGTCGATGGGGCGGGTGTCCACTGAAGCTTTCTTT.

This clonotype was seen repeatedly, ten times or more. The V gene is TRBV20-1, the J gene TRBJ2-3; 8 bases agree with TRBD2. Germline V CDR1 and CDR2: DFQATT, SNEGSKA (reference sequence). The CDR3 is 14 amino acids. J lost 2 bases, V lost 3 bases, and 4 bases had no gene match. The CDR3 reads CSASAGGNTDTQYF. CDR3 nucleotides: TGCAGTGCTAGCGCGGGGGGAAACACAGATACGCAGTATTTT.

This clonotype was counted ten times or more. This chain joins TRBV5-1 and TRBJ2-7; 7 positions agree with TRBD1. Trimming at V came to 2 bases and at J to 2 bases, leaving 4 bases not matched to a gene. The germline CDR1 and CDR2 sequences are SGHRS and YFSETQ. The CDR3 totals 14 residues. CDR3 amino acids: CASSFRQGPYEQYF. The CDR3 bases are TGCGCCAGCAGCTTTCGACAGGGCCCCTACGAGCAGTACTTC.

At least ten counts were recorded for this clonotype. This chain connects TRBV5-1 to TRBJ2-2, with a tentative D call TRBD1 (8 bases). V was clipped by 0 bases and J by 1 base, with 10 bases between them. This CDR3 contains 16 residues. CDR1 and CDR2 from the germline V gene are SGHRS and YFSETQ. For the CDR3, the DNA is TGCGCCAGCAGCTTGGACAGGGGGGGGAACACCGGGGAGCTGTTTTTT. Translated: CASSLDRGGNTGELFF.

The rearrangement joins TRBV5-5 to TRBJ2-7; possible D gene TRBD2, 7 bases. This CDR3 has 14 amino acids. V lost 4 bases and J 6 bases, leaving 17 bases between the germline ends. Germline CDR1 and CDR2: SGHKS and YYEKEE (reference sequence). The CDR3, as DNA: TGTGCCAGCAGCCTGGGAGGGGGGGTCGCCGAGCAGTACTTC. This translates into CASSLGGGVAEQYF.

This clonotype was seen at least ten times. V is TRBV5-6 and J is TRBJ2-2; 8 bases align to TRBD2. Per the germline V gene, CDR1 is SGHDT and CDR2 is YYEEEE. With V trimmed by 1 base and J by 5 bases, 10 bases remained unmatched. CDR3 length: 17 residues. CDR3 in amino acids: CASSLYGTRDLTGELFF. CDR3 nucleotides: TGTGCCAGCAGCTTGTATGGGACTAGAGATTTGACCGGGGAGCTGTTTTTT.

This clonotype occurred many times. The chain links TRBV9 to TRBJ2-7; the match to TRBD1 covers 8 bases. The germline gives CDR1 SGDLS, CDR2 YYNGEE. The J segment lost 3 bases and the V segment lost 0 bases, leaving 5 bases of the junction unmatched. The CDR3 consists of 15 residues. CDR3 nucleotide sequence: TGTGCCAGCAGCGTAGAAGGACAGGGACTCTACGAGCAGTACTTC. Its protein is CASSVEGQGLYEQYF.

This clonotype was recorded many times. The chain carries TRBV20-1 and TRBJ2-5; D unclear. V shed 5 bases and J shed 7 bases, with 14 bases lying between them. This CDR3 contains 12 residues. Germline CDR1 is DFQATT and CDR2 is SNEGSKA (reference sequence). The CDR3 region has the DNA TGCAGTGCTCCCTTTCAGGCCTCGACCCAGTACTTC. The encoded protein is CSAPFQASTQYF.

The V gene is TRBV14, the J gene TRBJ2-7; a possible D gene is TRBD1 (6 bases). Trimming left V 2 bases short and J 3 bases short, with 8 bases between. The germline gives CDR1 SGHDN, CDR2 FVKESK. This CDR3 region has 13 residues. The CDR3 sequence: CASSQTGYYEQYF. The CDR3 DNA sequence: TGTGCCAGCAGCCAAACAGGGTACTACGAGCAGTACTTC.

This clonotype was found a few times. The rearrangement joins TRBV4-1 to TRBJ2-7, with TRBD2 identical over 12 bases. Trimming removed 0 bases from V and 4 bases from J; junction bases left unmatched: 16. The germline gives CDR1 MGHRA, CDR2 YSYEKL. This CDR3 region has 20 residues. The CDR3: CASSQDIPASGGAFVYEQYF. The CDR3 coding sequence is TGCGCCAGCAGCCAAGATATCCCCGCTAGCGGGGGGGCCTTTGTTTACGAGCAGTACTTC.

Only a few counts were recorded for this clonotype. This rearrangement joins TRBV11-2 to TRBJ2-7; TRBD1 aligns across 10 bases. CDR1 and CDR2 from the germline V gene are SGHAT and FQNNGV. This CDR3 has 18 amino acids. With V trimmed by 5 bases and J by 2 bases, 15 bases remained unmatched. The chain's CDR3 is CASSLAPSAGTGAYEQYF. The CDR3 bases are TGTGCCAGCAGCCTCGCCCCGTCCGCCGGGACAGGGGCCTACGAGCAGTACTTC.

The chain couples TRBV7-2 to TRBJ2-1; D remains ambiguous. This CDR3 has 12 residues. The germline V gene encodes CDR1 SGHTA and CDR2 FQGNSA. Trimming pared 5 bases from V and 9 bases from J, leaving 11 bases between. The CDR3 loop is CASSPTFGEQFF. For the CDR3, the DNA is TGTGCCAGCAGCCCGACTTTTGGTGAGCAGTTCTTC.